A selection of T cell receptor beta chains follows, all from one sample in a study of control samples from healthy donors and cancer patients. Assay used: immunoSEQ multiplex PCR; TCRdb lists only in-frame clones, some missing. The table records roughly 88,000 clones, approximately 90% of them present only once. Sequenced input: blood. The receptors stem from a woman aged 30 to 39 in good health. CDR3s include the opening cysteine and the closing phenylalanine or tryptophan. The D gene is left open where the match is weak. Clone size is shown for a subset of rows, as once, few, many or a class of expanded clone.

D gene | J gene | V gene | clone size | CDR3 protein | CDR3 DNA
- | TRBJ1-1 | TRBV5-1 | - | CASSLGGAENTEAFF | TGCGCCAGCAGCTTAGGGGGGGCTGAGAACACTGAAGCTTTCTTT
TRBD1 | TRBJ1-3 | TRBV9 | - | CASSGGQGGGNTIYF | TGTGCCAGCAGCGGCGGACAGGGAGGGGGAAACACCATATATTTT
- | TRBJ2-7 | TRBV7-3 | - | CASSLMWGLSYEQYF | TGTGCCAGCAGCTTAATGTGGGGGCTCTCCTACGAGCAGTACTTC
- | TRBJ1-1 | TRBV7-9 | - | CASSPDTGWNTEAFF | TGTGCCAGCAGCCCTGATACAGGGTGGAACACTGAAGCTTTCTTT
- | TRBJ1-2 | TRBV5-4 | - | CASSLAATQSSYTF | TGTGCCAGCAGCTTGGCCGCAACTCAGAGTAGCTACACCTTC
- | TRBJ1-5 | TRBV19 | - | CASSILGPSGQPQHF | TGTGCCAGTAGTATACTGGGGCCGTCGGGTCAGCCCCAGCATTTT
TRBD1 | TRBJ2-1 | TRBV6-6 | - | CASSLPRGQGGPYNEQFF | TGTGCCAGCAGTCTACCCCGAGGACAGGGGGGACCGTACAATGAGCAGTTCTTC
TRBD2 | TRBJ2-7 | TRBV10-3 | - | CAISESGTSGRSEQYF | TGTGCCATCAGTGAGTCGGGGACTAGCGGGAGGAGCGAGCAGTACTTC
TRBD1 | TRBJ1-2 | TRBV11-2 | - | CASSSGTVLYGYTF | TGTGCCAGCAGCTCGGGGACAGTTTTATATGGCTACACCTTC
- | TRBJ1-1 | TRBV7-9 | - | CASRVQGLSEAFF | TGTGCCAGCAGAGTACAGGGCCTGTCGGAAGCTTTCTTT
- | TRBJ1-1 | TRBV7-8 | once | CASSYRNTEAFF | TGTGCCAGCAGCTACAGGAACACTGAAGCCTTCTTT
TRBD1 | TRBJ1-1 | TRBV13 | - | CASSLPDRKNTEAFF | TGTGCCAGCAGCTTACCGGACAGGAAGAACACTGAAGCTTTCTTT
TRBD2 | TRBJ2-1 | TRBV28 | - | CASRTTTGGVSYNEQFF | TGTGCCAGCAGAACGACAACGGGGGGGGTCTCCTACAATGAGCAGTTCTTC
- | TRBJ1-1 | TRBV7-9 | once | CASSLATGTDTEAFF | TGTGCCAGCAGCTTAGCGACTGGGACGGACACTGAAGCTTTCTTT
- | TRBJ1-1 | TRBV6-5 | once | CASTPQGPNTEAFF | TGTGCCAGCACCCCGCAGGGGCCGAACACTGAAGCTTTCTTT
- | TRBJ2-5 | TRBV5-4 | - | CASSKGDGETQYF | TGTGCCAGCAGCAAGGGAGATGGAGAGACCCAGTACTTC
- | TRBJ2-3 | TRBV5-1 | - | CASSLNGDTDTQYF | TGCGCCAGCAGCTTGAACGGGGACACAGATACGCAGTATTTT
- | TRBJ1-5 | TRBV18 | - | CASSLSNQPQHF | TGTGCCAGCTCACTTAGCAATCAGCCCCAGCATTTT
TRBD1 | TRBJ1-6 | TRBV19 | - | CASSIEGARGSSYNSPLHF | TGTGCCAGTAGTATAGAAGGTGCCAGGGGGAGCTCCTATAATTCACCCCTCCACTTT
- | TRBJ2-2 | TRBV7-3 | - | CASSKQQGNTGELFF | TGTGCCAGCAGCAAACAACAAGGGAACACCGGGGAGCTGTTTTTT
- | TRBJ2-5 | TRBV28 | once | CASSQGIETQYF | TGTGCCAGCAGTCAGGGAATAGAGACCCAGTACTTC
- | TRBJ2-7 | TRBV3-1/TRBV3-2 | - | CASSQSSYEQYF | TGTGCCAGCAGCCAAAGCTCCTACGAGCAGTACTTC
- | TRBJ1-6 | TRBV18 | - | CASSSQGRNSPLHF | TGTGCCAGCTCATCACAGGGAAGGAATTCACCCCTCCACTTT
- | TRBJ2-1 | TRBV19 | few | CASESSSRRGEQFF | TGTGCCAGTGAGTCGAGTTCCCGAAGGGGTGAGCAGTTCTTC
- | TRBJ1-4 | TRBV19 | - | CASSFATVEKLFF | TGTGCCAGTAGCTTTGCGACAGTCGAAAAACTGTTTTTT
- | TRBJ2-7 | TRBV27 | - | CASSSWDPTKSYEQYF | TGTGCCAGCAGTTCATGGGACCCGACTAAAAGTTACGAGCAGTACTTC
- | TRBJ2-7 | TRBV6-6 | - | CASTSQVSYEQYF | TGTGCCAGCACGTCGCAAGTTTCCTACGAGCAGTACTTC
- | TRBJ2-3 | TRBV3-1/TRBV3-2 | - | CASSPVRAADTQYF | TGTGCCAGCAGCCCCGTCCGAGCTGCAGATACGCAGTATTTT
- | TRBJ2-7 | TRBV9 | - | CASSVAGSWGDEQYF | TGTGCCAGCAGCGTAGCTGGGAGTTGGGGAGACGAGCAGTACTTC
- | TRBJ1-6 | TRBV14 | - | CASNPGLGSPLHF | TGTGCCAGCAACCCGGGACTTGGTTCACCCCTCCACTTT
- | TRBJ1-1 | TRBV18 | few | CASSPSRGTTEAFF | TGTGCCAGCTCACCCTCGCGAGGGACAACTGAAGCTTTCTTT
TRBD1 | TRBJ2-1 | TRBV6-5 | few | CASSRQGTPYNEQFF | TGTGCCAGCAGCCGACAGGGGACACCCTACAATGAGCAGTTCTTC
- | TRBJ2-3 | TRBV27 | - | CASSSTGSTDTQYF | TGTGCCAGCAGTTCGACGGGCAGCACAGATACGCAGTATTTT
TRBD1 | TRBJ1-2 | TRBV5-1 | - | CASQKDRATYGYTF | TGCGCCAGCCAGAAGGACAGGGCCACCTATGGCTACACCTTC
- | TRBJ1-2 | TRBV28 | - | CASSLSYGYTF | TGTGCCAGCAGTTTAAGCTATGGCTACACCTTC
- | TRBJ2-2 | TRBV27 | - | CASSLLIPQGTGELFF | TGTGCCAGCAGTTTATTAATCCCCCAGGGGACCGGGGAGCTGTTTTTT
- | TRBJ1-5 | TRBV27 | - | CASSFSGDLRQGGQPQHF | TGTGCCAGCAGTTTCTCGGGGGACCTCCGTCAAGGTGGTCAGCCCCAGCATTTT
- | TRBJ2-3 | TRBV4-2 | - | CASSQDAGGIKYDTQYF | TGTGCCAGCAGCCAAGATGCCGGCGGGATAAAGTACGATACGCAGTATTTT
- | TRBJ1-1 | TRBV6-5 | - | CASSVHENTEAFF | TGTGCCAGCAGCGTACATGAGAACACTGAAGCTTTCTTT
- | TRBJ2-1 | TRBV4-1 | - | CASSQGWGGSVF | TGCGCCAGCAGCCAAGGGTGGGGAGGTTCGGTCTTC
TRBD2 | TRBJ2-5 | TRBV7-9 | once | CASSLVKAGEIQETQYF | TGTGCCAGCAGCTTAGTCAAGGCGGGGGAGATCCAAGAGACCCAGTACTTC
- | TRBJ1-6 | TRBV5-1 | - | CASSSDYNSPLHF | TGCGCCAGCAGCTCCGACTATAATTCACCCCTCCACTTT
- | TRBJ2-7 | TRBV28 | - | CASRVSRVYEQYF | TGTGCCAGCCGGGTGTCGAGGGTTTACGAGCAGTACTTC
- | TRBJ2-2 | TRBV7-3 | - | CASSLRNTGELFF | TGTGCCAGCAGCTTAAGGAACACCGGGGAGCTGTTTTTT
- | TRBJ2-1 | TRBV27 | - | CASSPGGPSYNEQFF | TGTGCCAGCAGTCCCGGAGGGCCCTCCTACAATGAGCAGTTCTTC
TRBD2 | TRBJ2-3 | TRBV19 | - | CASSVGTRGTDTQYF | TGTGCCAGTAGTGTAGGGACTAGAGGGACAGATACGCAGTATTTT
- | TRBJ1-5 | TRBV7-2 | - | CASSLVQDQPQHF | TGTGCCAGCAGCTTAGTACAGGATCAGCCCCAGCATTTT
- | TRBJ2-5 | TRBV18 | - | CASSPPLDRALAPTLRETQYF | TGTGCCAGCTCACCACCGCTCGACCGGGCCCTTGCTCCCACCTTAAGGGAGACCCAGTACTTC
TRBD1 | TRBJ1-1 | TRBV12-5 | once | CASGLPYQGQGGVGAFF | TGTGCTAGTGGTTTGCCATATCAAGGACAGGGCGGCGTGGGAGCTTTCTTT
- | TRBJ2-5 | TRBV7-7 | - | CASSLGQEETQYF | TGTGCCAGCAGCCTCGGACAAGAAGAGACCCAGTACTTC
- | TRBJ2-7 | TRBV7-9 | - | CASSLDSPGVNYF | TGTGCCAGCAGCTTAGATTCTCCGGGGGTTAATTACTTC
- | TRBJ1-5 | TRBV6-6 | once | CASDPRGYQPQHF | TGTGCCAGCGATCCGAGGGGTTATCAGCCCCAGCATTTT
TRBD1 | TRBJ1-4 | TRBV18 | - | CASSPRDSNEKLFF | TGTGCCAGCTCACCACGGGACAGTAATGAAAAACTGTTTTTT
- | TRBJ2-1 | TRBV5-1 | - | CASSSKLAADVGRSDEQFF | TGCGCCAGCAGCTCGAAACTAGCTGCGGACGTTGGACGATCTGATGAGCAGTTCTTC
- | TRBJ1-3 | TRBV5-6 | once | CASSKQPKSGNTIYF | TGTGCCAGCAGCAAACAACCTAAGTCGGGAAACACCATATATTTT
- | TRBJ1-6 | TRBV14 | once | CASSPRGYNSPLHF | TGTGCCAGCAGCCCCCGGGGATATAATTCACCCCTCCACTTT
TRBD2 | TRBJ2-7 | TRBV23-1 | - | CASSRLAGVPPPYEQYF | TGCGCCAGCAGTCGATTAGCGGGAGTTCCTCCCCCCTACGAGCAGTACTTC
TRBD1 | TRBJ1-1 | TRBV27 | - | CASSISGGDYYEAFF | TGTGCCAGCAGTATCTCAGGGGGCGATTACTATGAAGCTTTCTTT
- | TRBJ1-5 | TRBV20-1 | - | CSASRRNQPQHF | TGCAGTGCTAGTAGACGGAATCAGCCCCAGCATTTT
TRBD2 | TRBJ2-4 | TRBV6-5 | - | CASILAGVINIQYF | TGTGCCAGCATCTTAGCGGGAGTAATAAACATTCAGTACTTC